This T cell receptor (beta chain) was sequenced for a study of shared clonotypes between healthy human individuals. Findings and limits, study-wide: In contrast to clonotypes shared by all four donors, non-shared clonotypes had lower generation probabilities.

Concerning this clone itself: The antigen is undetermined.

There are 13 residues in the CDR3. CDR1 SGHTA and CDR2 FQGTGA come from the germline V gene. V shed 5 bases and J shed 7 bases, with 12 bases lying between them. Profiling relied on immunoSEQ multiplex PCR, and the TCRdb table lists in-frame clones only, not all of them. The sample lists about 990,000 clones; about 80% were seen once. The donors were adults (healthy and HIV-negative) with no recent acute infections or vaccinations. Nashville, Tennessee was home to all donors, each a Caucasian adult. Subsets obtained from CD4+ cells comprised CD45RA+ naive and CD45RA-negative memory cells. Sequencing was carried out using memory CD4+ T cells from PBMCs. The subset is: CD45RA-negative fraction. The chain recombines TRBV7-3 with TRBJ2-1; TRBD1 or TRBD2 may be the D gene (5 bases each). This sequence was found in a man between 18 and 29 years old in good health. Some clones in this sample may be carry-over from other donors' samples. DNA for the CDR3: TGTGCCAGCAGCCATGGGACCGCTAATGAGCAGTTCTTC. This translates into CASSHGTANEQFF.